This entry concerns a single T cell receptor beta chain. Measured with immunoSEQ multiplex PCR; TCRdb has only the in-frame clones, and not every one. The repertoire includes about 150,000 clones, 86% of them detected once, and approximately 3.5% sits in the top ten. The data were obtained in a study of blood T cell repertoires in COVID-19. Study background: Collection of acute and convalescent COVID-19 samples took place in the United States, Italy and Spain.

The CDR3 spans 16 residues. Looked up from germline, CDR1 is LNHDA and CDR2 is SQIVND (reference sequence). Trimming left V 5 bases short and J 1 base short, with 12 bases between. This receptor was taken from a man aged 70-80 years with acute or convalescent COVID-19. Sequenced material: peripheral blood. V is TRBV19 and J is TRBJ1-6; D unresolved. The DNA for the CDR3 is TGTGCCAGTAGTCCAACCGGAGGGTCCTATAATTCACCCCTCCACTTT. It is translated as CASSPTGGSYNSPLHF.